The 10 T cell receptor beta chains reported below all come from one sample, sequenced in a study of chemoradiotherapy in HPV16-positive cancers (dated by TCRdb to about 2022). The library was obtained by the immunoSEQ multiplex PCR assay. TCRdb took over this immuneACCESS table, retaining in-frame rearrangements with V and J assigned. Such tables are incomplete; in checked studies, under half of the missing clones stem from an unresolved V gene, and the remainder is unexplained. This sample has some 17,000 clones in its table, and 90% to 95% of those were observed once. Around an eighth of the sample rests with the top ten. Source: blood, taken from a patient who underwent chemoradiotherapy. These receptor sequences come from a human donor with HPV-associated anogenital cancer.

The V call is TRBV6-6, the J call TRBJ1-5; no firm D call. V was clipped by 6 bases and J by 4 bases, with 10 bases between them. This CDR3 has 13 amino acids. Germline loops: CDR1 MNHNY, CDR2 SVGAGI (reference sequence). Written as DNA, the CDR3 is TGTGCCAGCAGGAACCGAGAGAATCAGCCCCAGCATTTT. It yields the protein CASRNRENQPQHF.

V usage is TRBV11-3 and J usage is TRBJ2-4, with D perhaps matching TRBD2 (5 bases). The CDR3 is 13 residues long. The V gene's germline CDR1 is SGHNT and CDR2 YENEEA. Trimming cost V 1 base and J 9 bases, with 10 bases left between them. CDR3: CASSLGGLGIQYF. The DNA for the CDR3 is TGTGCCAGCAGCTTAGGCGGGTTAGGCATTCAGTACTTC.

The CDR3, as DNA: TGTGCCACCAGCAGCACAGGGGGCAATCAGCCCCAGCATTTT. This encodes CATSSTGGNQPQHF. The chain links TRBV15 to TRBJ1-5, with 7 bases aligning to TRBD1. V lost 3 bases to trimming and J lost 2 bases; unmatched junction nucleotides: 1. Looked up from germline, CDR1 is LNHNV and CDR2 is YYDKDF (reference sequence). The CDR3 loop spans 14 amino acids.

The CDR3 DNA is TGTGCCAGCAGCTTCGCTAACAATGCTGTAGGAAACACCATATATTTT. Translating gives CASSFANNAVGNTIYF. V is TRBV7-9 and J is TRBJ1-3, with D unclear. The CDR3 length is 16 residues. V was pared by 3 bases and J by 4 bases, with 16 bases between. Germline V CDR1 and CDR2: SEHNR, FQNEAQ (reference sequence).

The J gene is TRBJ2-2, the V gene TRBV6-6; D gene uncertain. Per germline, CDR1 MNHNY and CDR2 SVGAGI (reference sequence). Trimming cost V 6 bases and J 6 bases, with 5 bases left between them. This CDR3 is built from 11 residues. CDR3: CASSRPGELFF. CDR3 nucleotide sequence: TGTGCCAGCAGCAGGCCCGGGGAGCTGTTTTTT.

This clone has just one count. V and J are TRBV6-5 and TRBJ2-2; D not resolved. Germline V gene sequence: CDR1 MNHEY, CDR2 SVGAGI. V was shortened by 11 bases and J by 3 bases, with 16 bases between the two germline ends. This CDR3 has 14 residues. The CDR3 loop reads CACKAIAYTGELFF. The CDR3 DNA sequence: TGTGCCTGTAAAGCGATTGCGTACACCGGGGAGCTGTTTTTT.

The chain is built from TRBV25-1 and TRBJ1-1, with 7 bases matching TRBD1. The J segment lost 11 bases and the V segment lost 7 bases, leaving 7 bases of the junction unmatched. The CDR3 spans 11 residues. From germline, CDR1 is MGHDK and CDR2 SYGVNS. This chain's CDR3 is CASTEGQKAFF. CDR3 in DNA: TGTGCCAGCACCGAGGGACAGAAGGCTTTCTTT.

The chain links TRBV5-1 to TRBJ2-3; maybe TRBD1 (5 bases). Per the germline V gene, CDR1 is SGHRS and CDR2 is YFSETQ. V was shortened by 0 bases and J by 5 bases, with 16 bases between the two germline ends. The CDR3 loop spans 16 amino acids. As DNA, the CDR3 is TGCGCCAGCAGCTTGGCTCCGGTATCAGGGAAAGATACGCAGTATTTT. Translating gives CASSLAPVSGKDTQYF.

This rearrangement joins TRBV12-2 to TRBJ2-5; the table's D call, TRBD2, was not checked against the DNA. TRBV12-2 is described as a pseudogene. This CDR3 is 17 amino acids long. The CDR3 DNA reads TGTGCAAGTCGCTTAGGGATAGCTAGCGGCGTTACGGAGACCCAGTACTTC. Translation gives CASRLGIASGVTETQYF.

The chain combines TRBV21-1 with TRBJ1-3. TRBV21-1 is a recognized pseudogene. The CDR3 consists of 16 residues. CDR3 in amino acids: CASSKVNTSSGNTIYF. The CDR3 region has the DNA TGTGCCAGCAGCAAAGTCAACACGAGCTCTGGAAACACCATATATTTT.